The source of this TCR beta chain is a study of a mutant IDH1 vaccine in newly diagnosed glioma. Across the whole study: Sex distribution of treated patients was approximately 60% male and approximately 38% female; mean age was about 40 years. Patients got radiotherapy, temozolomide, or both beforehand, and most got both.

Using immunoSEQ multiplex PCR, the repertoire was profiled, and TCRdb retains in-frame clones only, with some absent. This table holds around 50,000 clones, about nine tenths found once. On this clone: Its specificity is not known.

The CDR3 contains 13 residues. V gave up 1 base and J gave up 3 bases, with 7 bases separating them. CDR1 and CDR2 (germline): SEHNR, FQNEAQ (reference sequence). Time point meaning: baseline, week 1 (first vaccination visit). Noted treatment: pre-vaccination baseline after standard-of-care therapy. Donors harbored newly found WHO grade 3 or 4 IDH1-mutant, ATRX-lost astrocytomas. Study results and limitations: The vaccine induced immune responses, and these occurred in approximately 93% of patients.

Sequenced material: PBMCs, taken from a glioma patient treated with radiotherapy, temozolomide or both. This chain uses TRBV7-9 with TRBJ2-7; D is unclear. This TCR was sampled from a man aged 35-49 years with glioma. The DNA of the CDR3 is TGTGCCAGCAGCTTAGTAGGCGGCTACGAGCAGTACTTC. Translating it yields CASSLVGGYEQYF.